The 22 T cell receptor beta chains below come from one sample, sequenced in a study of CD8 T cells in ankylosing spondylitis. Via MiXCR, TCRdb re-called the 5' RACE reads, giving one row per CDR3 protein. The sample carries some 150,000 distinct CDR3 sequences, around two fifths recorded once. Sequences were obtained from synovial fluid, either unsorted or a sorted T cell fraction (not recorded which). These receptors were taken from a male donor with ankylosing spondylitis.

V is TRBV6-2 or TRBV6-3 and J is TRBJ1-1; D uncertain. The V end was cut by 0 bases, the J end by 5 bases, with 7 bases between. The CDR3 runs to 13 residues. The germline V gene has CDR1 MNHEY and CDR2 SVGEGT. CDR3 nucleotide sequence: TGTGCCAGCAGTTACTCTGAAGGAACTGAAGCTTTCTTT. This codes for CASSYSEGTEAFF.

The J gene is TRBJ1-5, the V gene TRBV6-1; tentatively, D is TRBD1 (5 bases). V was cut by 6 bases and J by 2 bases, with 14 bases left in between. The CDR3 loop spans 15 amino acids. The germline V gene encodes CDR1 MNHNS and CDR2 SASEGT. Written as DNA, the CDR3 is TGTGCCAGCAGGGGGACGGTGGATCGCAATCAGCCCCAGCATTTT. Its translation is CASRGTVDRNQPQHF.

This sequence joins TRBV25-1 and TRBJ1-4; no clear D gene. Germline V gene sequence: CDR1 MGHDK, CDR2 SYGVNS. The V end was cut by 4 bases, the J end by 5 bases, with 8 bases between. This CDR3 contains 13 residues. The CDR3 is CASSASRNEKLFF. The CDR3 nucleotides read TGTGCCAGCAGTGCGAGTAGGAATGAAAAACTGTTTTTT.

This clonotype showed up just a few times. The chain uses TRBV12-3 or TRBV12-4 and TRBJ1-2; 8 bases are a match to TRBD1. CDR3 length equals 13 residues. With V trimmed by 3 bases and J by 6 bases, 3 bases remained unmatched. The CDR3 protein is CASSLAGGNGYTF. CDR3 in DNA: TGTGCCAGCAGTTTGGCAGGGGGCAATGGCTACACCTTC.

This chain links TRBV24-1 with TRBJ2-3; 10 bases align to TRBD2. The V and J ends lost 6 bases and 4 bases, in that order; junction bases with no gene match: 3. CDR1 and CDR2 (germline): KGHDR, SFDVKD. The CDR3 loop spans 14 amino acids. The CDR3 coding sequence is TGTGCCACCAGTCTAGCGGGAGCCCCAGATACGCAGTATTTT. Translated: CATSLAGAPDTQYF.

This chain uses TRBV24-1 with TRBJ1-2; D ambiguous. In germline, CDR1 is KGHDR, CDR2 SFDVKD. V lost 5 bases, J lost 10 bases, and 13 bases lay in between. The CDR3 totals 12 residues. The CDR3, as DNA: TGTGCCACCAGTGTTGGGCGTACCGACTACACCTTC. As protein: CATSVGRTDYTF.

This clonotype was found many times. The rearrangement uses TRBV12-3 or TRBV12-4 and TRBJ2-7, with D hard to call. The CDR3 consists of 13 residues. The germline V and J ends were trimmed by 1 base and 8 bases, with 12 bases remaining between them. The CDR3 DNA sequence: TGTGCCAGCAGTTTAGGGGCATCCTTAAAGCAGTACTTC. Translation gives CASSLGASLKQYF.

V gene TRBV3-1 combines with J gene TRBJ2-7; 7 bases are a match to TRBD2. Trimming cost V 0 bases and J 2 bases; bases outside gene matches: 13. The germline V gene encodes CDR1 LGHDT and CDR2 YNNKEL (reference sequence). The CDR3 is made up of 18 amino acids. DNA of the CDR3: TGTGCCAGCAGCCAAGATGACGGCGGGGGAAGTACCACCTACGAGCAGTACTTC. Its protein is CASSQDDGGGSTTYEQYF.

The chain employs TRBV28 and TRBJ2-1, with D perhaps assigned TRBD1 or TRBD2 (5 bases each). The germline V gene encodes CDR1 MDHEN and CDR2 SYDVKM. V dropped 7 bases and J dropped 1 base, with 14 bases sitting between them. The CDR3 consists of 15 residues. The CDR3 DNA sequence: TGTGCCAGCACCACACCGGGACGGTCCTACAATGAGCAGTTCTTC. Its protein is CASTTPGRSYNEQFF.

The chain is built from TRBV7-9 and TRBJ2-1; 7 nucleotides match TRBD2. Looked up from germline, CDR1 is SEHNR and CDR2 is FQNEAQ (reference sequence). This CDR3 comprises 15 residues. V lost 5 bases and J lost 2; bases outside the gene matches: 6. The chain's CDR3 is CASSLGTKPYNEQFF. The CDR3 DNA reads TGTGCCAGCAGCCTCGGGACTAAACCCTACAATGAGCAGTTCTTC.

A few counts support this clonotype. The CDR3 is CASSPLSNTGELFF. CDR3 sequence (DNA): TGTGCCAGCAGCCCATTATCGAACACCGGGGAGCTGTTTTTT. The chain carries TRBV6-1 and TRBJ2-2; D not certain. The V end lost 6 bases, the J end lost 0 bases, and 8 bases lay between the germline ends. Per germline, CDR1 MNHNS and CDR2 SASEGT. The CDR3 has 14 residues.

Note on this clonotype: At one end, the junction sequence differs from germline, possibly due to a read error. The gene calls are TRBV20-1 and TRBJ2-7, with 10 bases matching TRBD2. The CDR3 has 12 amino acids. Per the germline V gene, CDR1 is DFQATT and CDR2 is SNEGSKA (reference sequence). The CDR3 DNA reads TGCAGTACTAGCGGGACTCTCTACGAGCAGTACTTC. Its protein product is CSTSGTLYEQYF.

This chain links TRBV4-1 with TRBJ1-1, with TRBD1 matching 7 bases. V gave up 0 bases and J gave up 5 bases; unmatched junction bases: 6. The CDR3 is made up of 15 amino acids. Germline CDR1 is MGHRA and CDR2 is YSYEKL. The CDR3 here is CASSQEGRGKTEAFF. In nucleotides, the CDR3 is TGCGCCAGCAGCCAAGAAGGCAGGGGGAAAACTGAAGCTTTCTTT.

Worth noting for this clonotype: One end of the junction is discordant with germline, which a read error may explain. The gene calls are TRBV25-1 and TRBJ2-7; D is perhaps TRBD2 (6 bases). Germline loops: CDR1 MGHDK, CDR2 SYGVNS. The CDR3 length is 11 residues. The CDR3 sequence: CASRVGRTVVF. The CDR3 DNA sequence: TGTGCCAGCAGGGTAGGGAGGACTGTGGTTTTC.

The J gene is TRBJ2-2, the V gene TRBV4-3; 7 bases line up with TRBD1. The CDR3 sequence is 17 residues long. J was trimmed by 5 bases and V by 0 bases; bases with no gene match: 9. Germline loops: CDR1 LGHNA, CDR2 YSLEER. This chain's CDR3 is CASSQDLYRGNTGELFF. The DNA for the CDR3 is TGCGCCAGCAGCCAAGATCTTTACAGGGGAAATACCGGGGAGCTGTTTTTT.

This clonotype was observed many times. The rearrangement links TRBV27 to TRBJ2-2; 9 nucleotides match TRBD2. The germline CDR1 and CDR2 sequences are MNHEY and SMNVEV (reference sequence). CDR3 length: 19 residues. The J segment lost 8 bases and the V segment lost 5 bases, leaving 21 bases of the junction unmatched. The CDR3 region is CASSPQGPAGGPRAGELFF. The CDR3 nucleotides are TGTGCCAGCAGTCCCCAAGGGCCAGCGGGAGGCCCCCGCGCGGGGGAGCTGTTTTTT.

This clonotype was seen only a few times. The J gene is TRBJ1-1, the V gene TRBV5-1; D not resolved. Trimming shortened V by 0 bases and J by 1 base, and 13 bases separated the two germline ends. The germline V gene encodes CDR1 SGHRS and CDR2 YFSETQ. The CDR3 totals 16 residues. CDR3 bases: TGCGCCAGCAGCTTGGAACAGAAGTACCCGAACACTGAAGCTTTCTTT. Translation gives CASSLEQKYPNTEAFF.

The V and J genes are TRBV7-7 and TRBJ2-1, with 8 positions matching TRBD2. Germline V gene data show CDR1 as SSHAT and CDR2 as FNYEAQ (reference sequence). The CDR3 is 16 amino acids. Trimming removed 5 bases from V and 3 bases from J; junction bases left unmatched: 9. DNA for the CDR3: TGTGCCAGCAGCCAGGAGACTAGCGCGAGCTACAATGAGCAGTTCTTC. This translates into CASSQETSASYNEQFF. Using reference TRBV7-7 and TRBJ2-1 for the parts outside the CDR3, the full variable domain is GAGVSQSPRYKVTKRGQDVTLRCDPISSHATLYWYQQALGQGPEFLTYFNYEAQPDKSGLPSDRFSAERPEGSISTLTIQRTEQRDSAMYRCASSQETSASYNEQFFGPGTRLTVL.

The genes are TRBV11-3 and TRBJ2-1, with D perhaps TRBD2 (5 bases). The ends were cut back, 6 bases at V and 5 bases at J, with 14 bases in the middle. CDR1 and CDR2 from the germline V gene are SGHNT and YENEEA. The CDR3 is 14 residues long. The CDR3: CASSLLDGNNEQFF. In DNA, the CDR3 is TGTGCCAGCAGTTTACTTGACGGGAACAATGAGCAGTTCTTC.

The CDR3 protein is CASSLLRDTQYF. The CDR3 DNA reads as TGTGCCAGCAGCTTACTTAGAGATACGCAGTATTTT. The chain has TRBV7-8 and TRBJ2-3, with D unclear. This CDR3 has 12 residues. V dropped 2 bases and J dropped 5 bases, with 5 bases sitting between them. The germline gives CDR1 SGHVS, CDR2 FQNEAQ.

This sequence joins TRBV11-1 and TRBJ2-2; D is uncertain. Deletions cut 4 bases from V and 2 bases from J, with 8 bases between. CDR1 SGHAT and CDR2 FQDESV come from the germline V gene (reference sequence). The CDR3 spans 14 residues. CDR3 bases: TGTGCCAGCAGCTCAGGACCTAACACCGGGGAGCTGTTTTTT. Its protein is CASSSGPNTGELFF.

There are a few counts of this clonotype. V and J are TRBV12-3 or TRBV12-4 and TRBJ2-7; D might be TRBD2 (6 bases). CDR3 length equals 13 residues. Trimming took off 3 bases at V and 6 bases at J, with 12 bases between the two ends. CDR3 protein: CASSFWDFGEQYF. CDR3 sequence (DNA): TGTGCCAGCAGTTTTTGGGACTTCGGCGAGCAGTACTTC.